Presented here are 16 T cell receptor beta chains from one specimen sequenced in a study of T cell responses to AZD1222 COVID-19 vaccine. Profiled with immunoSEQ multiplex PCR; TCRdb holds only in-frame clones, not every one. The table shows about 120,000 clones, with about 93% occurring only once. The material sequenced was peripheral blood, taken 28 days after the second AZD1222 dose. The receptors here all came from an adult who received the AZD1222 COVID-19 vaccine.

The CDR3 nucleotides are TGTGCCAGCAGCCAACGACAGGATAATGAAAAACTGTTTTTT. This gives the protein CASSQRQDNEKLFF. The V call is TRBV3-1 (or the pseudogene TRBV3-2), the J call TRBJ1-4, with D tentatively TRBD1 (6 bases). This CDR3 has 14 residues. V lost 2 bases, J lost 4 bases, and 8 bases lay in between. CDR1 is LGHDT, CDR2 YNNKEL, per germline (reference sequence).

The rearrangement joins TRBV7-2 to TRBJ2-5, with D unresolved. Germline V gene lookup returns CDR1 SGHTA and CDR2 FQGNSA. Trimming pared 2 bases from V and 4 bases from J, leaving 8 bases between. The CDR3 sequence is 13 residues long. CDR3 in amino acids: CASSLQLLETQYF. In DNA form, the CDR3 reads TGTGCCAGCAGCTTACAGCTCCTAGAGACCCAGTACTTC. Variable domain in full (rest from reference TRBV7-2 and TRBJ2-5): GAGVSQSPSNKVTEKGKDVELRCDPISGHTALYWYRQSLGQGLEFLIYFQGNSAPDKSGLPSDRFSAERTGGSVSTLTIQRTQQEDSAVYLCASSLQLLETQYFGPGTRLLVL.

The rearrangement links TRBV5-4 to TRBJ2-3; 11 nucleotides match TRBD2. CDR1 SGHNT and CDR2 YYREEE come from the germline V gene (reference sequence). The CDR3 has 15 amino acids. The junction had 2 bases not matched to a gene; V was cut back by 3 bases and J by 2 bases. The CDR3 loop reads CASSSSGGTTDTQYF. CDR3 nucleotide sequence: TGTGCCAGCAGCTCTAGCGGGGGGACCACAGATACGCAGTATTTT.

The rearrangement joins TRBV2 to TRBJ2-3; weak D call: TRBD1 (5 bases). Germline CDR1 SNHLY, CDR2 FYNNEI. Between the trimmed V and J ends, which lost 6 bases and 5 bases, there was a span of 12 bases. This CDR3 has 13 residues. For the CDR3, the DNA is TGTGCCAGCAGGGAACTGGGGCGAGATACGCAGTATTTT. It is translated as CASRELGRDTQYF.

This chain joins TRBV5-6 and TRBJ1-2; 7 bases align to TRBD1. This CDR3 region has 13 residues. Germline CDR1 and CDR2: SGHDT and YYEEEE. The V gene end was trimmed by 2 bases and the J gene end by 8 bases; junction bases not matched to a gene: 6. This chain's CDR3 is CASSFRQGDGYTF. The CDR3, as DNA: TGTGCCAGCAGCTTTCGACAGGGTGACGGCTACACCTTC.

This chain links TRBV29-1 with TRBJ1-3, with TRBD1 matching 7 bases. Trimming cost V 6 bases and J 8 bases; bases outside gene matches: 7. The CDR3 covers 12 residues. CDR1 is SQVTM and CDR2 is ANQGSEA in the germline V gene. Written as DNA, the CDR3 is TGCAGCGTGGACAGGCGAGAGGACACCATATATTTT. Translating gives CSVDRREDTIYF.

This clone came up once. The gene calls are TRBV5-1 and TRBJ1-1; D is perhaps TRBD1 (6 bases). CDR1 and CDR2 (germline): SGHRS, YFSETQ. The V and J ends lost 1 base and 1 base respectively, with 11 bases between them. The CDR3 is 15 residues long. The CDR3 DNA follows: TGCGCCAGCAGCTTGATCCTACAGGGGAACACTGAAGCTTTCTTT. Translated, it gives CASSLILQGNTEAFF.

V usage is TRBV5-1 and J usage is TRBJ2-1; TRBD2 matches at 9 bases. The germline V gene has CDR1 SGHRS and CDR2 YFSETQ. After removal of 0 bases from V and 1 base from J, the junction contained 11 bases not matched to a gene. This CDR3 spans 19 amino acids. The CDR3 sequence is CASSLAGLAGEGSYNEQFF. CDR3 sequence (DNA): TGCGCCAGCAGCTTGGCGGGGTTAGCGGGAGAGGGTTCCTACAATGAGCAGTTCTTC.

The genes are TRBV5-1 and TRBJ2-5; 9 bases match TRBD2. V was pared by 1 base and J by 3 bases, with 10 bases of the junction left unmatched. Looked up from germline, CDR1 is SGHRS and CDR2 is YFSETQ. There are 17 residues in the CDR3. CDR3 nucleotides: TGCGCCAGCAGCTTGTATACTAGCGGGTTAGGGGAAGAGACCCAGTACTTC. Protein product: CASSLYTSGLGEETQYF.

DNA of the CDR3: TGCGCCAGCAGCTTGGTTCCAGGGGACTATGGCTACACCTTC. The encoded protein is CASSLVPGDYGYTF. This chain uses TRBV5-1 with TRBJ1-2, with D perhaps TRBD1 (6 bases). Germline assignment: CDR1 SGHRS and CDR2 YFSETQ. The V gene lost 0 bases and the J gene lost 3 bases, with 9 bases spanning the gap. This CDR3 is built from 14 residues.

The chain recombines TRBV6-2 or TRBV6-3 with TRBJ1-1; D call uncertain. The CDR3 contains 12 residues. V was trimmed by 5 bases and J by 3 bases, leaving 7 bases between them. Germline loops: CDR1 MNHEY, CDR2 SVGEGT. CDR3 amino acids: CASSRDYTEAFF. The CDR3 DNA is TGTGCCAGCAGTCGGGATTACACTGAAGCTTTCTTT.

This clone occurred once. J is TRBJ2-2 and V is TRBV11-2; possibly TRBD1 for D (7 bases). In germline, CDR1 is SGHAT, CDR2 FQNNGV. V was shortened by 1 base and J by 5 bases, with 11 bases between the two germline ends. This CDR3 contains 15 residues. CDR3 DNA: TGTGCCAGCAGCTTAGCCAGGGGGGTAACCGGGGAGCTGTTTTTT. Protein: CASSLARGVTGELFF. Full variable domain (remainder filled in from reference TRBV11-2 and TRBJ2-2): EAGVAQSPRYKIIEKRQSVAFWCNPISGHATLYWYQQILGQGPKLLIQFQNNGVVDDSQLPKDRFSAERLKGVDSTLKIQPAKLEDSAVYLCASSLARGVTGELFFGEGSRLTVL.

This sequence joins TRBV4-3 and TRBJ2-1, with TRBD2 identical over 7 bases. The junction had 13 bases not matched to a gene; V was cut back by 8 bases and J by 6 bases. This CDR3 region has 15 residues. CDR1 and CDR2 (germline): LGHNA, YSLEER. CDR3 sequence reads: CASQFPASGRNEQFF. CDR3 DNA: TGCGCCAGCCAATTTCCTGCTAGCGGCCGCAATGAGCAGTTCTTC.

The CDR3, as DNA: TGTGCCATTTTCTATGGGCGGGGCAGTCAGCCCCAGCATTTT. The encoded protein is CAIFYGRGSQPQHF. V usage is TRBV3-1 (or the pseudogene TRBV3-2) and J usage is TRBJ1-5; weak D call: TRBD1 (5 bases). Germline V gene lookup returns CDR1 LGHDT and CDR2 YNNKEL (reference sequence). The ends were cut back, 10 bases at V and 6 bases at J, with 19 bases in the middle. The CDR3 is made up of 14 amino acids.

The chain uses TRBV30 and TRBJ2-1; 7 nucleotides line up with TRBD2. CDR3 length: 14 residues. Germline values: CDR1 GTSNPN, CDR2 SVGIG (reference sequence). V shed 2 bases, J shed 8 bases, and the junction held 9 bases outside the gene matches. Here the CDR3 reads CAWSQTSFNDEQFF. The DNA of the CDR3 is TGTGCCTGGAGTCAGACTAGCTTTAACGATGAGCAGTTCTTC.

This chain links TRBV30 with TRBJ1-2, with D maybe TRBD1 (5 bases). V was pared by 3 bases and J by 5 bases, with 13 bases between. The germline V gene has CDR1 GTSNPN and CDR2 SVGIG (reference sequence). The CDR3 spans 13 residues. This CDR3 reads CAWRLPGGYGYTF. CDR3 DNA sequence: TGTGCCTGGAGGCTTCCCGGGGGTTATGGCTACACCTTC.